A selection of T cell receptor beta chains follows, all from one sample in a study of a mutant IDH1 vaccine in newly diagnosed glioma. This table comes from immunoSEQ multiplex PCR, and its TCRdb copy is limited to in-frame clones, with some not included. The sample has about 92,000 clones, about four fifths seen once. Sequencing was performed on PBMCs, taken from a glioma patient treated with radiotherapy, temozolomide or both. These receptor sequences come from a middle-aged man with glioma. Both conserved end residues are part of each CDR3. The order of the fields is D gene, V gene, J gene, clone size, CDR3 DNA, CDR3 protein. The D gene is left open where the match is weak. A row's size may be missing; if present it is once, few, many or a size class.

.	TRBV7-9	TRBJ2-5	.	TGTGCCAGCAGCTTGGGCGGGGCTACCCAAGAGACCCAGTACTTC	CASSLGGATQETQYF
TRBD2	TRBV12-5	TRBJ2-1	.	TGTGCTAGTGGTTCCCTAGCGGGGTACTACAATGAGCAGTTCTTC	CASGSLAGYYNEQFF
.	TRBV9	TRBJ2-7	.	TGTGCCAGCAGCGTAGGGGGGACGGAAGCCTACGAGCAGTACTTC	CASSVGGTEAYEQYF
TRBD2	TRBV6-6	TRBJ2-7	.	TGTGCCAGCAGTTACAAGGCTAGCGGGAGCTACGAGCAGTACTTC	CASSYKASGSYEQYF
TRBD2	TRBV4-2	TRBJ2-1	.	TGTGCCAGCAGCCAAGTTCTAGCGGGACCTCAAGGAGGTGAGCAGTTCTTC	CASSQVLAGPQGGEQFF
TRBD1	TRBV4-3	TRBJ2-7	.	TGCGCCAGCAGCGTGGCGACAGGGCTCTACGAGCAGTACTTC	CASSVATGLYEQYF
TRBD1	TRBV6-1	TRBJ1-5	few	TGTGCCAGCAACCCACAGGGGGGTCAGCCCCAGCATTTT	CASNPQGGQPQHF
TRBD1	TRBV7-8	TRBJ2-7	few	TGTGCCAGCAGCTTAGCCGGGACAGGGAGCTCCTACGAGCAGTACTTC	CASSLAGTGSSYEQYF
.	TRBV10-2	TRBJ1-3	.	TGCGCCAGCAGTGAAGCCAGCAGAAACACCATATATTTT	CASSEASRNTIYF
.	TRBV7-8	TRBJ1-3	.	TGTGCCAGCACCGGGAGGAACTCTGGAAACACCATATATTTT	CASTGRNSGNTIYF
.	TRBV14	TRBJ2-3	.	TGTGCCAGCAGCCCGCGACTAGGTTGGACAGATACGCAGTATTTT	CASSPRLGWTDTQYF
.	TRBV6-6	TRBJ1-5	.	TGTGCCAGCTCAAAGGCCGAGAATCAGCCCCAGCATTTT	CASSKAENQPQHF
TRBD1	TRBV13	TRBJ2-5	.	TGTGCCAGCAGCTTGAGGACAGGGGGTAGCGAGACCCAGTACTTC	CASSLRTGGSETQYF
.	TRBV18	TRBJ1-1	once	TGTGCCAGCTCACCCGACCCGAACACTGAAGCTTTCTTT	CASSPDPNTEAFF
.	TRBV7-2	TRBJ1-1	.	TGTGCCAGCACAGCGAACACTGAAGCTTTCTTT	CASTANTEAFF